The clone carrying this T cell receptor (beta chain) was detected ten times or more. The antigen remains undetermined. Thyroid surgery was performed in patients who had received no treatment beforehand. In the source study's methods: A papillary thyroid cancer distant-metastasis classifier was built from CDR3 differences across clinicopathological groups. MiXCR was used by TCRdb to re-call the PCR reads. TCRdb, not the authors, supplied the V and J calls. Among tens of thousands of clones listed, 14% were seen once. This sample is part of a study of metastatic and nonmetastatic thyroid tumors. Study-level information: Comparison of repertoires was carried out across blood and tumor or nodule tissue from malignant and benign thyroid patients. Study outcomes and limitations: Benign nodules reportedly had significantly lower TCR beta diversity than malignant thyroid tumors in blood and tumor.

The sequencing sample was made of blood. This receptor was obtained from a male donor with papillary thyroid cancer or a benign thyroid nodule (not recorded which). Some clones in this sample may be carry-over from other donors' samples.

CDR3 nucleotides: TGTGCCAGCAGCTTAGTTCCCCGGAACGAGCAGTACTTC. It is translated as CASSLVPRNEQYF. The chain joins TRBV7-8 to TRBJ2-7; D remains unclear. V was cut by 1 base and J by 5 bases, with 9 bases left in between. The CDR3 runs to 13 residues. The germline V gene encodes CDR1 SGHVS and CDR2 FQNEAQ.